The 5 T cell receptor beta chains below come from one sample, sequenced in a study of blood T cell repertoires in COVID-19. Sequencing used immunoSEQ multiplex PCR; TCRdb keeps in-frame clones, though not all of them. Of 150,000 to 200,000 clones in the sample, under 80% were seen once. Material: peripheral blood. The receptor set was obtained from a man aged 70-80 years with acute or convalescent COVID-19.

The CDR3 is CASSRSTGQGYEQYF. CDR3 DNA sequence: TGCGCCAGCAGCCGGTCAACGGGACAGGGCTACGAGCAGTACTTC. The chain is built from TRBV5-1 and TRBJ2-7; 9 bases are a match to TRBD1. The germline V gene encodes CDR1 SGHRS and CDR2 YFSETQ. The CDR3 length is 15 residues. The ends lost 4 bases at V and 3 bases at J; junction bases unmatched: 8.

The chain uses TRBV9 and TRBJ1-5; 11 bases align to TRBD1. The CDR3 runs to 17 residues. Germline assignment: CDR1 SGDLS and CDR2 YYNGEE. The ends lost 3 bases at V and 2 bases at J; junction bases unmatched: 7. In DNA, the CDR3 is TGTGCCAGCAGCGCAGGACAGGGGGCTTTTGGCAATCAGCCCCAGCATTTT. It encodes CASSAGQGAFGNQPQHF.

The chain links TRBV6-5 to TRBJ1-5; 7 nucleotides align to TRBD1. Germline V gives CDR1 MNHEY, CDR2 SVGAGI. This CDR3 has 13 residues. The junction had 2 bases not matched to a gene; V was cut back by 6 bases and J by 3 bases. CDR3 amino acids: CASRDRDNQPQHF. CDR3 in DNA: TGTGCCAGCAGAGACAGGGACAATCAGCCCCAGCATTTT.

This rearrangement joins TRBV20-1 to TRBJ1-2; 8 bases are shared with TRBD1. CDR1 is DFQATT, CDR2 SNEGSKA, per germline (reference sequence). V shed 3 bases and J 8 bases; nucleotides not matched to a gene: 8. This CDR3 spans 13 amino acids. Here the CDR3 DNA reads TGCAGTGCTAGTTCAGGGGGCGCAGCCGGCTACACCTTC. Its protein product is CSASSGGAAGYTF.

The V and J genes are TRBV24-1 and TRBJ1-4; 7 positions agree with TRBD1. CDR1 and CDR2 (germline): KGHDR, SFDVKD. The V segment lost 9 bases and the J segment 6 bases; nucleotides outside the gene matches: 6. The CDR3 covers 13 residues. The CDR3 reads CATAGTADEKLFF. The CDR3 coding sequence is TGTGCCACCGCCGGGACAGCGGATGAAAAACTGTTTTTT.